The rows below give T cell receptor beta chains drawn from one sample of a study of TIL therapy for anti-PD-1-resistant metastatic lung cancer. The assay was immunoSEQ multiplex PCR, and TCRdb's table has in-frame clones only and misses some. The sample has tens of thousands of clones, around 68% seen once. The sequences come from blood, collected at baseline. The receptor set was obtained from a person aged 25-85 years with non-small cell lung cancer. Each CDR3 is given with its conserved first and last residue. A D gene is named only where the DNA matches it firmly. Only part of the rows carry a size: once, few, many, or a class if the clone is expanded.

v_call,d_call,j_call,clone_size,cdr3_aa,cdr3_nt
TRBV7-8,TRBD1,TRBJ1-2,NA,CASSLVQGADYTF,TGTGCCAGCAGCTTAGTGCAGGGGGCTGACTACACCTTC
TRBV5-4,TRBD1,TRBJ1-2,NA,CASSLGQGAGGYTF,TGTGCCAGCAGCCTCGGACAGGGGGCGGGAGGCTACACCTTC
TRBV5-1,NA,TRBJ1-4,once,CASSLAQGGNEKLFF,TGCGCCAGCAGCTTGGCGCAGGGTGGCAATGAAAAACTGTTTTTT
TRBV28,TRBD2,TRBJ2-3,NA,CASSLIGGGGGADTQYF,TGTGCCAGCAGTTTAATTGGAGGTGGCGGGGGAGCAGATACGCAGTATTTT
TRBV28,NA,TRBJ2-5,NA,CASSSQGSYETQYF,TGTGCCAGCAGTTCACAGGGATCTTATGAGACCCAGTACTTC
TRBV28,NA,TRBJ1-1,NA,CASSDGRGNTEAFF,TGTGCCAGCAGTGATGGACGCGGGAACACTGAAGCTTTCTTT
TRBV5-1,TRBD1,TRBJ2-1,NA,CASSQTGQGPNEQFF,TGCGCCAGCAGCCAGACGGGACAGGGTCCCAATGAGCAGTTCTTC
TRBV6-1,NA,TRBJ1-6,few,CASSAGLGLASPLHF,TGTGCCAGCAGTGCCGGTCTCGGCTTGGCTTCACCCCTCCACTTT
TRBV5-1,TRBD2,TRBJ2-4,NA,CASSLAASGDVQYF,TGCGCCAGCAGCTTGGCGGCTAGCGGGGATGTTCAGTACTTC
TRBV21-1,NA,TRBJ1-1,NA,CASSLLDEAFF,TGTGCCAGCAGCCTTTTAGATGAAGCTTTCTTT
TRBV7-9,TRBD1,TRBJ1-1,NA,CASSSQGVTEAFF,TGTGCCAGCAGCTCGCAGGGGGTCACTGAAGCTTTCTTT
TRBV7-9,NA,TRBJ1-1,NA,CASSSVIVNTEAFF,TGTGCCAGCAGCTCCGTTATCGTAAACACTGAAGCTTTCTTT
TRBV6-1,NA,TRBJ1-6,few,CASSEVGNSPLHF,TGTGCCAGCAGTGAAGTGGGGAATTCACCCCTCCACTTT
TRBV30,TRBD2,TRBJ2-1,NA,CAWRDLAGAWFF,TGTGCCTGGAGGGACCTAGCGGGGGCATGGTTCTTC
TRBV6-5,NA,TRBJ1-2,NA,CASSYSYKGGYTF,TGTGCCAGCAGTTATTCGTATAAGGGCGGCTACACCTTC
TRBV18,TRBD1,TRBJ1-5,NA,CASSLGTVVLQPQHF,TGTGCCAGCTCACTTGGGACAGTAGTGCTGCAGCCCCAGCATTTT
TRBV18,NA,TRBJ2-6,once,CASSRTTTDSGANVLTF,TGTGCCAGCTCACGCACAACAACAGACTCTGGGGCCAACGTCCTGACTTTC